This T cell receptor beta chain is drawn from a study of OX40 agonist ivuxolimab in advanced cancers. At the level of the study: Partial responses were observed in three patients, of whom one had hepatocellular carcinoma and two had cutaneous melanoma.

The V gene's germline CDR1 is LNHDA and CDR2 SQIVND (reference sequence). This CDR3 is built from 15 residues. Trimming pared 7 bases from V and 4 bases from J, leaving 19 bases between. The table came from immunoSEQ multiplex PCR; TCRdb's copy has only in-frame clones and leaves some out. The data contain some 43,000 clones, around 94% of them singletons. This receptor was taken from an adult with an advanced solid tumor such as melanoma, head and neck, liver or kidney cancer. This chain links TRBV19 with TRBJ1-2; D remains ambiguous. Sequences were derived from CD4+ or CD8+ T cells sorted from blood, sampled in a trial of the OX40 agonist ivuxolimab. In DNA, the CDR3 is TGTGCCAGTACAACCCTATCGAAAGGACTCTATGGCTACACCTTC. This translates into CASTTLSKGLYGYTF.